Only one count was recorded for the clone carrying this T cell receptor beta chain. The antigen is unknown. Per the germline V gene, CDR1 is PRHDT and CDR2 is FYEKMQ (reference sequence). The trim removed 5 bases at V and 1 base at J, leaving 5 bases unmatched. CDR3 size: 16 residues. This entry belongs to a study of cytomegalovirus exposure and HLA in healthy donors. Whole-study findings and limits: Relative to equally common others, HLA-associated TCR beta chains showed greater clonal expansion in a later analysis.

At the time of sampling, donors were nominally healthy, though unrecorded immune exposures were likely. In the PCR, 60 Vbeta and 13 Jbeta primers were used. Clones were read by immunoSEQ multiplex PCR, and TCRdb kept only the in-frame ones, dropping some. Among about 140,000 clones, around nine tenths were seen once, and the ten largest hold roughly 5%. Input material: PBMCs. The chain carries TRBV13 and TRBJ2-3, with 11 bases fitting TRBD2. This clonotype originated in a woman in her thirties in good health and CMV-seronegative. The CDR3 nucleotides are TGTGCCAGCAGCCCCGGGACTAGCGGCGGCACAGATACGCAGTATTTT. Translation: CASSPGTSGGTDTQYF.